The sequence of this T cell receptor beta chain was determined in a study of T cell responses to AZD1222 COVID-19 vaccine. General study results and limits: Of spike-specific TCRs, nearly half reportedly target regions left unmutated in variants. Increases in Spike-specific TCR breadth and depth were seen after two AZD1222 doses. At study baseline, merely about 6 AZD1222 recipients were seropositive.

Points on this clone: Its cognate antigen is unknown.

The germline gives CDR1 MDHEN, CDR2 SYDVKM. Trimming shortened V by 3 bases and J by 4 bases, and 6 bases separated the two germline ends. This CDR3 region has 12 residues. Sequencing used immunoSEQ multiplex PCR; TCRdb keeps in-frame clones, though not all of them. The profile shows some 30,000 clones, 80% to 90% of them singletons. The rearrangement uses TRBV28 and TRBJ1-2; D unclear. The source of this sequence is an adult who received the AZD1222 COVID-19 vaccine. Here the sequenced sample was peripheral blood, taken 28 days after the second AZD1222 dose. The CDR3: CASSLSGYGYTF. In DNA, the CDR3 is TGTGCCAGCAGTTTGTCAGGCTATGGCTACACCTTC.